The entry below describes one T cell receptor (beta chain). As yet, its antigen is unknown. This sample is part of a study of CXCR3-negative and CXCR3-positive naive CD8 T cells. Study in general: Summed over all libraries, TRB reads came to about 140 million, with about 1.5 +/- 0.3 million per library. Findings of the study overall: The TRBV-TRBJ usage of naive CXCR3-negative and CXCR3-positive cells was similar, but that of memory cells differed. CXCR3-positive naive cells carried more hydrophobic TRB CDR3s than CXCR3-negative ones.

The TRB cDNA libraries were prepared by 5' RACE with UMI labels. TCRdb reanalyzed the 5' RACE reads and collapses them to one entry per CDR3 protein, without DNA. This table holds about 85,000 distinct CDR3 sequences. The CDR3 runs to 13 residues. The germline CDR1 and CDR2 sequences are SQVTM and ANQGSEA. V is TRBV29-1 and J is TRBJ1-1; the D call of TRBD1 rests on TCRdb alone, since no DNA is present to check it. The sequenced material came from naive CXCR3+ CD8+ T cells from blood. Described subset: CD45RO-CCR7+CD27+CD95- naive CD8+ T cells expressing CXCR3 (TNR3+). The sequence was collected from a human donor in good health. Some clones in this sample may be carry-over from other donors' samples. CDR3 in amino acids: CSADGGWDTEAFF. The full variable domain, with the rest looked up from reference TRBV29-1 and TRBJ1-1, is SAVISQKPSRDICQRGTSLTIQCQVDSQVTMMFWYRQQPGQSLTLIATANQGSEATYESGFVIDKFPISRPNLTFSTLTVSNMSPEDSSIYLCSADGGWDTEAFFGQGTRLTVV.